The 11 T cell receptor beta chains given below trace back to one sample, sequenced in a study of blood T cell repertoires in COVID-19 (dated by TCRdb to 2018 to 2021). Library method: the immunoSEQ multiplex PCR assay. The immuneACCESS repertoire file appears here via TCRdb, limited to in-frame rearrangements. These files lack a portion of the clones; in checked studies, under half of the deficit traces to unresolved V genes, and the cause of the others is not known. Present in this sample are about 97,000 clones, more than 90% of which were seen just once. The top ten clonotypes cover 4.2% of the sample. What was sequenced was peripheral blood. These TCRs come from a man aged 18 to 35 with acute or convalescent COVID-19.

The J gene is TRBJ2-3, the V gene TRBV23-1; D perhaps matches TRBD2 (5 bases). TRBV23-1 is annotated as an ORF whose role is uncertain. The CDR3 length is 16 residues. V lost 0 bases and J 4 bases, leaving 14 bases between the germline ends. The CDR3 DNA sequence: TGCGCCAGCAGTCAATCCACCGGGGTTGGGGCAGATACGCAGTATTTT. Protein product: CASSQSTGVGADTQYF.

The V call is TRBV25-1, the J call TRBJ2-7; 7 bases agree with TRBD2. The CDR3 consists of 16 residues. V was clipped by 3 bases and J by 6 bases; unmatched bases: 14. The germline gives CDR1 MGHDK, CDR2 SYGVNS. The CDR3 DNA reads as TGTGCCAGCAGTGAGGGGGGAAGCGGGACGCTCGGCGAGCAGTACTTC. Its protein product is CASSEGGSGTLGEQYF.

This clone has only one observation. The CDR3 nucleotides are TGTGCCAGCTCCCTGGGAGGTAACACCGGGGAGCTGTTTTTT. Translated, it gives CASSLGGNTGELFF. The chain has TRBV7-9 and TRBJ2-2; D is possibly TRBD2 (6 bases). CDR3 length: 14 amino acids. Germline-derived CDR1 and CDR2 are SEHNR and FQNEAQ (reference sequence). Trimming pared 8 bases from V and 2 bases from J, leaving 12 bases between.

The CDR3 region is CASSLLGRGLLNTEAFF. In DNA form, the CDR3 reads TGTGCCAGCAGTTTACTTGGCAGGGGGCTTTTGAACACTGAAGCTTTCTTT. The chain employs TRBV27 and TRBJ1-1; the match to TRBD1 covers 8 bases. Germline CDR1 reads MNHEY; CDR2 reads SMNVEV (reference sequence). V trimming: 2 bases; J trimming: 0 bases; junction bases outside the gene matches: 8. CDR3 length: 17 amino acids.

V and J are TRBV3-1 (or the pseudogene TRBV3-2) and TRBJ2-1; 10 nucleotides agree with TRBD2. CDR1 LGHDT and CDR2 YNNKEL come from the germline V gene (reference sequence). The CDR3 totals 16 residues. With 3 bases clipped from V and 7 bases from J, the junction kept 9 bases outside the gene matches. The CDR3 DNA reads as TGTGCCAGCAGCCATTACACAGCGGGGGGGCCTAATGAGCAGTTCTTC. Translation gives CASSHYTAGGPNEQFF.

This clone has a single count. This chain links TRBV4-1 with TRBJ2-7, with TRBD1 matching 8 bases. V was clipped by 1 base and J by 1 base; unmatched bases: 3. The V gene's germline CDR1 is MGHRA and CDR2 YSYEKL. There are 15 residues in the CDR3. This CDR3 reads CASSQGTGTSYEQYF. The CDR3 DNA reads TGCGCCAGCAGCCAAGGGACAGGGACGTCCTACGAGCAGTACTTC.

The DNA of the CDR3 is TGTGCCAGCTCACCAGATATGATCGGCACTGAAGCTTTCTTT. It translates to CASSPDMIGTEAFF. The genes are TRBV18 and TRBJ1-1; no definite D call. CDR1 is KGHSH, CDR2 LQKENI, per germline. Trimming shortened V by 2 bases and J by 4 bases, and 11 bases separated the two germline ends. This CDR3 spans 14 amino acids.

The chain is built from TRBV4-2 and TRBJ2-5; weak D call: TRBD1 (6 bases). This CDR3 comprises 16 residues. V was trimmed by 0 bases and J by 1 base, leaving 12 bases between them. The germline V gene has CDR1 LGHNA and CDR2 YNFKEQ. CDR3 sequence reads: CASSQESQDSQETQYF. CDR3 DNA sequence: TGTGCCAGCAGCCAAGAAAGTCAGGACAGCCAAGAGACCCAGTACTTC.

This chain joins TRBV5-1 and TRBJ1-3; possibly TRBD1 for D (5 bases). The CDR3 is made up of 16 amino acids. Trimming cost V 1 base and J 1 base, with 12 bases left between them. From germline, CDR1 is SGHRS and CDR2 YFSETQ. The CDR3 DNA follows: TGCGCCAGCAGCTTGATCCAGGGCTCGTCTGGAAACACCATATATTTT. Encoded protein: CASSLIQGSSGNTIYF.

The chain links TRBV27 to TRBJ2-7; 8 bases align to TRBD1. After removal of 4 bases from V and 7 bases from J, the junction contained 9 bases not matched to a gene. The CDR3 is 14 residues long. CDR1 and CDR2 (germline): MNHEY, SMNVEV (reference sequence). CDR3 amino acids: CASSSRTGKWEQYF. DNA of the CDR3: TGTGCCAGCAGTTCTCGGACAGGGAAATGGGAGCAGTACTTC.

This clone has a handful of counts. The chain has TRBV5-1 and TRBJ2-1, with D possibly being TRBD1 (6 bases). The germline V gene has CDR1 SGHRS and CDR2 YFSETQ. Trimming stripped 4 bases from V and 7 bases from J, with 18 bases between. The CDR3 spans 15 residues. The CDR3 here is CASSVQGADLNEQFF. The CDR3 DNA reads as TGCGCCAGCAGCGTACAGGGTGCGGATTTGAATGAGCAGTTCTTC.